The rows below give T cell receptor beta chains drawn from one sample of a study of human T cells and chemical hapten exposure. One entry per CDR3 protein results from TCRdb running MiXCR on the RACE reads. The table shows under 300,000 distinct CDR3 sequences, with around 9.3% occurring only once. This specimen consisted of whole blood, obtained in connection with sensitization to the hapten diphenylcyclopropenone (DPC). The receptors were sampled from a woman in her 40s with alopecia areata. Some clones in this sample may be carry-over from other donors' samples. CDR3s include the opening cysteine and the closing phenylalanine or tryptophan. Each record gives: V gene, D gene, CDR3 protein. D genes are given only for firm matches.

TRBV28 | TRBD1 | CASSTGGEYYGYTF
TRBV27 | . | CASSWGGLGQPQHF
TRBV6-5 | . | CASTLREQGFYEQYF
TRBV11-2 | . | CASRNGYGYTF
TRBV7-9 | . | CASSLQGSNSPLHF
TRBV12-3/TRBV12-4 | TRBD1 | CASSFPGTVNNEQFF
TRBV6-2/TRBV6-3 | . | CASRDHVAPYNEQFF
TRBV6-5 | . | CASSYPDSGGYTF
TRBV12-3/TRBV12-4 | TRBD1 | CASSLEGAGYGYTF
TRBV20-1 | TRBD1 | CSARQDRASDIQYF
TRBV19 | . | CASSIDRSSEQFF
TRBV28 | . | CASSLYRDPISGANVLTF
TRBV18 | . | CASSPLASYNSPLHF
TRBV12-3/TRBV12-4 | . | CASSLGGTTQYF
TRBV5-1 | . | CASSLMVGSLAYEQYF
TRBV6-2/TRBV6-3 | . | CASSYKGAGSVTQYF
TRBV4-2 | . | CASSQDRGTDEAFF
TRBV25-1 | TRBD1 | CASSETGTEIGELFF